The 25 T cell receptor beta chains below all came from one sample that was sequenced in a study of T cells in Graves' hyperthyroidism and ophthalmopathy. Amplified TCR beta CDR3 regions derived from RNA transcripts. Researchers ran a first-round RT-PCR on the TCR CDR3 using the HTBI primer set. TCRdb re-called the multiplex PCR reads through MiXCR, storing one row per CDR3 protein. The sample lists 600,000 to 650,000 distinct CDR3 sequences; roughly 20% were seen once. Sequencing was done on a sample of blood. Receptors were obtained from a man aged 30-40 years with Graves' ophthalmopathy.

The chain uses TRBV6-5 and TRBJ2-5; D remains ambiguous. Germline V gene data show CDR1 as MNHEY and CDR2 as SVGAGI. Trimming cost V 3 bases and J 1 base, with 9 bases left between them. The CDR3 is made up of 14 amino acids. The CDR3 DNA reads TGTGCCAGCAGTTATACCGGGTCCCAAGAGACCCAGTACTTC. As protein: CASSYTGSQETQYF.

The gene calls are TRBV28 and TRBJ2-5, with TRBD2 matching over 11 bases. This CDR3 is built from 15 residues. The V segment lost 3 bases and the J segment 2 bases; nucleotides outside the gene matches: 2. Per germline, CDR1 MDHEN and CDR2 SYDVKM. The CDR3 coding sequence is TGTGCCAGCAGTTTCCCTAGCGGGGGGCAAGAGACCCAGTACTTC. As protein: CASSFPSGGQETQYF.

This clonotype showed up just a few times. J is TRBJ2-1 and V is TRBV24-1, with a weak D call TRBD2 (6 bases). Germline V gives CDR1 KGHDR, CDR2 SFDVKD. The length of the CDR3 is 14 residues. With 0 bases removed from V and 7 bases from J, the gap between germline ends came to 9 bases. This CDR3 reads CATSDLREWNEQFF. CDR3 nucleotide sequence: TGTGCCACCAGTGATTTGCGGGAGTGGAATGAGCAGTTCTTC.

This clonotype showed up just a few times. The CDR3 protein is CASGVGMSYNEQFF. DNA of the CDR3: TGTGCCAGCGGGGTGGGAATGTCCTACAATGAGCAGTTCTTC. The V call is TRBV11-2, the J call TRBJ2-1; unclear D gene. Trimming removed 8 bases at V and 1 base at J, with 12 bases between. Germline V lookup: CDR1 SGHAT, CDR2 FQNNGV. The CDR3 extends over 14 amino acids.

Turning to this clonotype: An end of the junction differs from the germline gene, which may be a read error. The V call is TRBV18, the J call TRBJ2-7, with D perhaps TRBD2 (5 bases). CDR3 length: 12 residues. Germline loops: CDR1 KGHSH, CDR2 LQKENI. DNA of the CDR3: TGTGTCAGCTCAGGAGGAGGCCACGAGCAGTACTTC. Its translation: CVSSGGGHEQYF.

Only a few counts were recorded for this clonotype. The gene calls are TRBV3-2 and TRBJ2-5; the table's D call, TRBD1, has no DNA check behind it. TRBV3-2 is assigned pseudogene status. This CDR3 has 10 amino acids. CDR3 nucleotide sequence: TGTGCCAGCAGCGGGACCCCCAGGTACTTC. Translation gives CASSGTPRYF.

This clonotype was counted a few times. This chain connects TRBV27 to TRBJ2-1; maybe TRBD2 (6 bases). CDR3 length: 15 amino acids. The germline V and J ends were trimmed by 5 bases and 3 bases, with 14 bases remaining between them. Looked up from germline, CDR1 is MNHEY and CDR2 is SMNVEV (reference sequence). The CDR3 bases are TGTGCCAGCAGTGCGCAGGCGGGGAACTACAATGAGCAGTTCTTC. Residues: CASSAQAGNYNEQFF.

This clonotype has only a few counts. In nucleotides, the CDR3 is TGTGCCAGCAGTTCCGGGCGGGGGGGCTGGTCCTACGAGCAGTACTTC. As protein: CASSSGRGGWSYEQYF. The chain links TRBV6-1 to TRBJ2-7, with 9 bases that match TRBD2. CDR1 and CDR2 (germline): MNHNS, SASEGT. After removal of 5 bases from V and 1 base from J, the junction contained 9 bases not matched to a gene. CDR3 length: 16 amino acids.

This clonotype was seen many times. The CDR3 DNA sequence: TGTGCCAGCATATCCGGGACGACCTCCTACGAGCAGTACTTC. Translated: CASISGTTSYEQYF. This sequence joins TRBV28 and TRBJ2-7; D is perhaps TRBD1 or TRBD2 (5 bases each). V was cut by 7 bases and J by 0 bases, with 13 bases left in between. The CDR3 is 14 amino acids. CDR1 MDHEN and CDR2 SYDVKM come from the germline V gene.

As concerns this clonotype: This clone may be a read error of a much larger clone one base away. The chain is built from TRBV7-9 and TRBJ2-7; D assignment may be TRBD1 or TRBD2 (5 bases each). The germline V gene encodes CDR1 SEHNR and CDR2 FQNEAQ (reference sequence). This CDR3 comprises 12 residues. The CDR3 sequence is CAGSLGVAEQYF. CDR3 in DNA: TGTGCCGGCAGCTTGGGGGTGGCCGAGCAGTACTTC.

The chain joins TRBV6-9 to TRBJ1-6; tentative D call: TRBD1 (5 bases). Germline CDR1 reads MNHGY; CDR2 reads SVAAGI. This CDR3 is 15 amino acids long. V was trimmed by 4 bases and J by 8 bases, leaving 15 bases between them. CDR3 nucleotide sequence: TGTGCCAGCAGTTCGACAGTTGGGGGATATTCACCCCTCCACTTT. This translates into CASSSTVGGYSPLHF.

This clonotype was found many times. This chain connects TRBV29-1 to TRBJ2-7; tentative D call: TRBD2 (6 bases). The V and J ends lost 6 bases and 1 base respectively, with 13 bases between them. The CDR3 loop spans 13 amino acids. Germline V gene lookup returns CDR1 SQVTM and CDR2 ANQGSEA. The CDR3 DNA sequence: TGCAGCGTGGCCGGGACTGGATCCTACGAGCAGTACTTC. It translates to CSVAGTGSYEQYF.

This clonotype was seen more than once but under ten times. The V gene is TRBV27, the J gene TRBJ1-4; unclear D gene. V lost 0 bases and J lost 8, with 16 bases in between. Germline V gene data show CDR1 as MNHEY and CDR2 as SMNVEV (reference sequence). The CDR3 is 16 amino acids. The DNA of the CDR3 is TGTGCCAGCAGTTTATCGATTGGCTCTCCAGAGGAAAAACTGTTTTTT. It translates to CASSLSIGSPEEKLFF.

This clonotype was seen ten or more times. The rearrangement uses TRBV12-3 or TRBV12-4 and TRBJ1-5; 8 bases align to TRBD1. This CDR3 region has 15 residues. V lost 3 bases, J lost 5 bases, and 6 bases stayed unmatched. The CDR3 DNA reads TGTGCCAGCAGTTTCAGGGGGCTGGTCGATCAGCCCCAGCATTTT. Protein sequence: CASSFRGLVDQPQHF.

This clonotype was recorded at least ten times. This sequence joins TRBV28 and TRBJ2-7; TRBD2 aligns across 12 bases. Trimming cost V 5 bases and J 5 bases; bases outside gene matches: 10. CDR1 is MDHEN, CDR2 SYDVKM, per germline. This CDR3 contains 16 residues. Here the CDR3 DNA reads TGTGCCAGCAGTCGGGGGACTAGCGGGTCTCTGGACGAGCAGTACTTC. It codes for CASSRGTSGSLDEQYF.

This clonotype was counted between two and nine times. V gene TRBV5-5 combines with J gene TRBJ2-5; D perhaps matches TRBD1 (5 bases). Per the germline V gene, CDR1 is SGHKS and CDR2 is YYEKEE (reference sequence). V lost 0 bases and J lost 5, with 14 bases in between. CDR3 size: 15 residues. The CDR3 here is CASSLGQTTAETQYF. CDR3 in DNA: TGTGCCAGCAGCTTGGGACAGACAACGGCGGAGACCCAGTACTTC.

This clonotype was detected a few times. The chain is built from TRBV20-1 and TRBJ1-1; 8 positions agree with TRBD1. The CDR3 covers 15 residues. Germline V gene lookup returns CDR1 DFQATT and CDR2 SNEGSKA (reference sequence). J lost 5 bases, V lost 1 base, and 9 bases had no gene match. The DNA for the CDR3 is TGCAGTGCTAGAGGTTGGCAGGGGGCAGGAACTGAAGCTTTCTTT. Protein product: CSARGWQGAGTEAFF.

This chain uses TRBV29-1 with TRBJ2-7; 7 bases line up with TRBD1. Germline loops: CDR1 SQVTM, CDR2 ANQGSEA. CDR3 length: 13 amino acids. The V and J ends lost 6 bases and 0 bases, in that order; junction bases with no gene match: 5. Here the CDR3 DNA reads TGCAGCGTGACAGGGTCAAGCTCCTACGAGCAGTACTTC. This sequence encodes CSVTGSSSYEQYF.

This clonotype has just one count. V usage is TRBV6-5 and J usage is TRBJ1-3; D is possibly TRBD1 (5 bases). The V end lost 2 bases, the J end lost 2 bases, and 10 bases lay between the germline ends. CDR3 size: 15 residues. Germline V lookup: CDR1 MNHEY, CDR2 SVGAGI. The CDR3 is CASSYLREPGNTIYF. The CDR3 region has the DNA TGTGCCAGCAGTTACCTCAGGGAACCTGGAAACACCATATATTTT.

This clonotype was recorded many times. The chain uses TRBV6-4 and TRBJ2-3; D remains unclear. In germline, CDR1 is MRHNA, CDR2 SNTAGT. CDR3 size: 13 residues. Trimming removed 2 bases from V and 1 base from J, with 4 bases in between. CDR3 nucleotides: TGTGCCAGCAGTGACCAGGGCACAGATACGCAGTATTTT. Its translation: CASSDQGTDTQYF.

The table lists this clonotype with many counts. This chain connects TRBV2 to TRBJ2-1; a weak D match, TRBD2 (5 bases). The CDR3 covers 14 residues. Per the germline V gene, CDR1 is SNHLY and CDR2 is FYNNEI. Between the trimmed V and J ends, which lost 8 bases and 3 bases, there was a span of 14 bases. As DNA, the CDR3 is TGTGCCAGCGTAAGCGGATCTATCTACAATGAGCAGTTCTTC. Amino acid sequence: CASVSGSIYNEQFF.

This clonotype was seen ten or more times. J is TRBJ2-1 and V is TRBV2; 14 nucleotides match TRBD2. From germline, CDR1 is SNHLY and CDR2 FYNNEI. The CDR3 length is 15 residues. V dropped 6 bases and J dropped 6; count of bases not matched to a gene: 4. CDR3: CASRGLAGVGNEQFF. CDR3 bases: TGTGCCAGCAGGGGACTAGCGGGAGTCGGCAATGAGCAGTTCTTC.

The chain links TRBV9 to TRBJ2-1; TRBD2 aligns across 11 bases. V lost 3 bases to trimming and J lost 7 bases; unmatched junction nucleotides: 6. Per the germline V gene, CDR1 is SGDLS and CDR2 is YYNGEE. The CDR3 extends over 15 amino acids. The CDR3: CASSETSGIINEQFF. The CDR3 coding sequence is TGTGCCAGCAGCGAGACTAGCGGGATAATAAATGAGCAGTTCTTC.

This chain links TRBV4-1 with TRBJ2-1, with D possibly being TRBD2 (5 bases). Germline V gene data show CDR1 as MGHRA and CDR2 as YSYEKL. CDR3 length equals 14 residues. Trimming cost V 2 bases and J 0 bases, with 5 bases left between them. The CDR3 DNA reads TGCGCCAGCAGCCAACGGGACTCCTACAATGAGCAGTTCTTC. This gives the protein CASSQRDSYNEQFF.

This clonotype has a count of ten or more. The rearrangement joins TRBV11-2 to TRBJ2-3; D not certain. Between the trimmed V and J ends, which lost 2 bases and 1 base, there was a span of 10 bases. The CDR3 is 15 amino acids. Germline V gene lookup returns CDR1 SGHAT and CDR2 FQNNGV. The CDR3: CASSLFSSRTDTQYF. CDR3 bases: TGTGCCAGCAGCTTATTCAGTTCCCGCACAGATACGCAGTATTTT.